This T cell receptor (beta chain) came from a study of blood T cell repertoires in COVID-19. Across the study: COVID-19 samples, acute and convalescent, were from the United States, Italy and Spain. T cells, B-cell-depleted T cells, or PBMCs supplied cDNA or gDNA.

Per germline, CDR1 MDHEN and CDR2 SYDVKM. CDR3 length: 14 residues. V dropped 2 bases and J dropped 8 bases, with 15 bases sitting between them. In the study's own analysis: From reference gene primer amplification, estimates of nucleated cell counts were derived. Method: immunoSEQ multiplex PCR; TCRdb's copy keeps in-frame clones and lacks some. V and J calls and clone size are given by that table; D and trimming were obtained from the DNA. The sample lists about 68,000 clones, 65% to 90% occurring once. Sequenced: peripheral blood. This rearrangement joins TRBV28 to TRBJ1-2, with TRBD1 as a possible D gene (5 bases). This sequence was found in a man between 45 and 60 years old with acute or convalescent COVID-19. This CDR3 is CASSLGFRVGGYTF. Written as DNA, the CDR3 is TGTGCCAGCAGTTTAGGGTTCAGGGTCGGAGGCTACACCTTC.